Listed below are T cell receptor beta chains from one sample, sequenced in a study of T-cell reconstitution after alpha-beta-depleted transplantation in children. TCRdb redid the calling of the PCR reads with MiXCR, one entry per CDR3 protein. In the table there are 200,000 to 250,000 distinct CDR3 sequences, more than 20% of which are singletons. Source: PBMCs, taken before TCRalphabeta/CD19-depleted stem cell transplant. The source is a girl aged 2 to 9 with Fanconi anemia, due to receive a stem cell transplant. CDR3s include the opening cysteine and the closing phenylalanine or tryptophan. D genes are given only for firm matches. Not every row has a clone size; where given, it reads once, few, many or a size class.

>-|TRBV20-1|many|TRBJ2-7|11
CSAAGNYEQYF
TGCAGTGCGGCGGGTAACTACGAGCAGTACTTC
>TRBD1|TRBV29-1|many|TRBJ2-1|10
CSARTGQQFF
TGCAGCGCGAGGACAGGCCAACAGTTCTTC
>-|TRBV4-2|few|TRBJ1-1|14
CASSQETGVSEAFF
TGTGCCAGCAGCCAAGAAACTGGGGTGAGTGAAGCTTTCTTT
>-|TRBV12-3/TRBV12-4|many|TRBJ1-3|13
CASRRTDGNTIYF
TGTGCCAGCAGAAGGACAGATGGAAACACCATATATTTT
>-|TRBV6-5|many|TRBJ2-3|15
CASSYRRQGTDTQYF
TGTGCCAGCAGTTACCGAAGACAGGGCACAGATACGCAGTATTTT
>-|TRBV7-2|few|TRBJ2-3|15
CASSLVGGGGDTQYF
TGTGCCAGCAGCTTAGTCGGGGGAGGGGGAGATACGCAGTATTTT
>TRBD2|TRBV4-2|-|TRBJ2-3|16
CASGGRGGGATDTQYF
TGTGCCAGCGGAGGGAGGGGAGGTGGGGCCACAGATACGCAGTATTTT
>-|TRBV4-2|-|TRBJ2-7|16
CASSREVRGESSEQYF
TGTGCCAGCAGCCGGGAGGTACGGGGCGAGTCTAGCGAGCAGTACTTC
>-|TRBV29-1|many|TRBJ2-7|13
CSVGGIPPSEQYF
TGCAGCGTTGGAGGGATCCCCCCAAGCGAGCAGTACTTC
>TRBD1|TRBV20-1|many|TRBJ1-4|15
CSASSPTGGDEKLFF
TGCAGTGCTAGTTCGCCGACAGGGGGGGATGAAAAACTGTTTTTT
>-|TRBV27|-|TRBJ2-7|15
CASSLYSFEGYEQYF
TGTGCCAGCAGTTTATACTCATTTGAGGGCTACGAGCAGTACTTC
>TRBD2|TRBV20-1|-|TRBJ2-7|15
CSVRTSGRMSYEQYF
TGCAGTGTAAGGACTAGCGGGAGGATGTCCTACGAGCAGTACTTC
>-|TRBV29-1|many|TRBJ2-2|14
CSVTWQGNTGELFF
TGCAGCGTTACTTGGCAGGGTAACACCGGGGAGCTGTTTTTT
>-|TRBV20-1|-|TRBJ2-3|13
CSAREGSTDTQYF
TGCAGTGCTAGAGAGGGCAGCACAGATACGCAGTATTTT
>-|TRBV10-1|-|TRBJ2-7|12
CASSRTFYEQYF
TGCGCCAGCAGCAGGACTTTCTACGAGCAGTACTTC
>-|TRBV10-3|many|TRBJ2-1|12
CAISDDYNEQFF
TGTGCCATCAGTGATGACTACAATGAGCAGTTCTTC
>-|TRBV25-1|-|TRBJ2-7|13
CASSESAPYEQYF
TGTGCCAGCAGTGAATCTGCCCCATACGAGCAGTACTTC
>-|TRBV27|-|TRBJ1-1|14
CASSPLGIQGEVFF
TGTGCCAGCAGTCCCTTGGGGATACAGGGTGAAGTTTTCTTT